These 24 T cell receptor beta chains were sequenced from one sample in a study of OX40 agonist ivuxolimab in advanced cancers. The table came from immunoSEQ multiplex PCR; TCRdb's copy has only in-frame clones and leaves some out. The table includes tens of thousands of clones, over 80% detected once. The sample was CD4+ or CD8+ T cells sorted from blood, taken in a trial of the OX40 agonist ivuxolimab. These receptors came from an adult with an advanced solid tumor such as melanoma, head and neck, liver or kidney cancer.

The chain uses TRBV7-2 and TRBJ2-1, with a weak D call TRBD2 (6 bases). The CDR3 loop spans 14 amino acids. Germline CDR1 and CDR2: SGHTA and FQGNSA. Trimming stripped 4 bases from V and 1 base from J, with 8 bases between. As DNA, the CDR3 is TGTGCCAGCAGCTCGAGCGGGTCCTACAATGAGCAGTTCTTC. Encoded protein: CASSSSGSYNEQFF.

V is TRBV14 and J is TRBJ2-1; D is perhaps TRBD1 (6 bases). Trimming removed 4 bases at V and 3 bases at J, with 10 bases between. Germline values: CDR1 SGHDN, CDR2 FVKESK. This CDR3 is 14 amino acids long. CDR3 sequence: CASSPLDSYNEQFF. The CDR3 DNA follows: TGTGCCAGCAGCCCTCTGGACAGCTACAATGAGCAGTTCTTC.

This clone was picked up one time. The gene calls are TRBV5-1 and TRBJ2-5; 12 bases match TRBD2. V trimming: 0 bases; J trimming: 2 bases; junction bases outside the gene matches: 8. CDR1 is SGHRS, CDR2 YFSETQ, per germline. The CDR3 covers 18 residues. The CDR3 nucleotides are TGCGCCAGCAGCTTGGGTACTAGCGGGGGGCCCCTTCAAGAGACCCAGTACTTC. Translation gives CASSLGTSGGPLQETQYF.

This chain links TRBV4-1 with TRBJ1-2, with D possibly being TRBD1 (6 bases). The CDR3 sequence is 15 residues long. V lost 1 base and J lost 3, with 12 bases in between. In germline, CDR1 is MGHRA, CDR2 YSYEKL. CDR3 sequence (DNA): TGCGCCAGCAGCCAAGGGGGGGGCGCGGACTATGGCTACACCTTC. As protein: CASSQGGGADYGYTF.

This chain uses TRBV5-6 with TRBJ2-7, with 12 bases that match TRBD2. V lost 4 bases, J lost 4 bases, and 6 bases stayed unmatched. CDR3 length: 15 amino acids. Germline V gene data show CDR1 as SGHDT and CDR2 as YYEEEE. Here the CDR3 reads CASSPETSGRYEQYF. CDR3 DNA sequence: TGTGCCAGCAGCCCCGAGACTAGCGGGAGATACGAGCAGTACTTC.

This chain uses TRBV11-2 with TRBJ1-3; tentative D call: TRBD1 (6 bases). V was cut by 6 bases and J by 8 bases, with 20 bases left in between. The CDR3 length is 15 residues. The germline V gene has CDR1 SGHAT and CDR2 FQNNGV. CDR3 bases: TGTGCCAGCAGATCCTTAAGGCAGGGGTTGGACACCATATATTTT. Translated: CASRSLRQGLDTIYF.

The rearrangement joins TRBV27 to TRBJ2-3; D is ambiguous. The CDR3 has 14 residues. Germline-derived CDR1 and CDR2 are MNHEY and SMNVEV (reference sequence). The V end was cut by 6 bases, the J end by 7 bases, with 17 bases between. The CDR3 bases are TGTGCCAGCAGCCCGACCTCCCTCACTTATACGCAGTATTTT. This translates into CASSPTSLTYTQYF.

The chain uses TRBV18 and TRBJ2-7; 13 nucleotides match TRBD2. CDR1 is KGHSH and CDR2 is LQKENI in the germline V gene. V dropped 6 bases and J dropped 7; count of bases not matched to a gene: 6. The CDR3 covers 14 residues. The CDR3: CASSQGTSGTEQYF. As DNA, the CDR3 is TGTGCCAGCTCTCAAGGGACTAGCGGGACTGAGCAGTACTTC.

V usage is TRBV10-2 and J usage is TRBJ2-7, with 9 bases fitting TRBD2. The CDR3 totals 16 residues. The J segment lost 2 bases and the V segment lost 7 bases, leaving 12 bases of the junction unmatched. Germline V gene sequence: CDR1 WSHSY, CDR2 SAAADI. CDR3 region: CASTPPQREETYEQYF. CDR3 in DNA: TGCGCCAGCACCCCCCCCCAGCGGGAGGAAACCTACGAGCAGTACTTC.

V is TRBV5-1 and J is TRBJ2-1; 8 bases fit TRBD2. CDR1 and CDR2 (germline): SGHRS, YFSETQ. V shed 0 bases and J 9 bases; nucleotides not matched to a gene: 11. The CDR3 spans 16 residues. CDR3 nucleotide sequence: TGCGCCAGCAGCTTGGTCGTCAGCGGGGGCCGGGGTGAGCAGTTCTTC. Translating it yields CASSLVVSGGRGEQFF. Based on the CDR3 plus reference TRBV5-1 and TRBJ2-1, the full variable domain is KAGVTQTPRYLIKTRGQQVTLSCSPISGHRSVSWYQQTPGQGLQFLFEYFSETQRNKGNFPGRFSGRQFSNSRSEMNVSTLELGDSALYLCASSLVVSGGRGEQFFGPGTRLTVL.

The chain has TRBV7-8 and TRBJ1-1; D unresolved. The germline CDR1 and CDR2 sequences are SGHVS and FQNEAQ. This CDR3 is 16 amino acids long. V shed 0 bases and J shed 0 bases, with 11 bases lying between them. Written as DNA, the CDR3 is TGTGCCAGCAGCTTAGCGTATCCGGGTATGAACACTGAAGCTTTCTTT. Residues: CASSLAYPGMNTEAFF.

The chain uses TRBV2 and TRBJ2-7; D ambiguous. The V end was cut by 4 bases, the J end by 0 bases, with 19 bases between. CDR3 length: 17 amino acids. CDR1 and CDR2 (germline): SNHLY, FYNNEI. The CDR3 loop is CASSVGDGKPSSYEQYF. The CDR3 DNA reads as TGTGCCAGCAGTGTTGGCGACGGCAAGCCCTCCTCCTACGAGCAGTACTTC.

This clone came up a few times. The chain combines TRBV21-1 with TRBJ2-3; the tabulated D call, TRBD2, remains unverified against the DNA. TRBV21-1 is an annotated pseudogene. The CDR3 is 15 amino acids. Here the CDR3 reads CASSPTRVCADTQYF. CDR3 DNA sequence: TGTGCCAGCAGTCCAACTAGGGTTTGCGCAGATACGCAGTATTTT.

The chain has TRBV19 and TRBJ1-6, with 8 nucleotides matching TRBD1. Germline CDR1 LNHDA, CDR2 SQIVND (reference sequence). The CDR3 sequence is 18 residues long. Unmatched junction bases numbered 8, after V lost 3 bases and J lost 1 base. The CDR3 sequence is CASSIFTGGRSYNSPLHF. The CDR3 DNA is TGTGCCAGTAGTATCTTCACAGGGGGACGATCCTATAATTCACCCCTCCACTTT.

Written as DNA, the CDR3 is TGTGCCAGCAAGGACAGTCTAGCCAATCAGCCCCAGCATTTT. Protein product: CASKDSLANQPQHF. This chain joins TRBV6-1 and TRBJ1-5, with D possibly TRBD1 on 6 matching bases. The germline V and J ends were trimmed by 7 bases and 3 bases, with 13 bases remaining between them. The CDR3 sequence is 14 residues long. Germline CDR1 reads MNHNS; CDR2 reads SASEGT.

The genes are TRBV6-1 and TRBJ2-7; 8 bases agree with TRBD1. V was pared by 7 bases and J by 0 bases, with 8 bases of the junction left unmatched. Germline V gene data show CDR1 as MNHNS and CDR2 as SASEGT. The CDR3 runs to 15 residues. The CDR3 DNA reads as TGTGCCAGCACCGCCGGACAGGGCTTCTCCTACGAGCAGTACTTC. Protein: CASTAGQGFSYEQYF.

The J gene is TRBJ1-5, the V gene TRBV4-3; D not resolved. CDR3 length: 16 residues. Germline V CDR1 and CDR2: LGHNA, YSLEER. Trimming left V 2 bases short and J 1 base short, with 12 bases between. CDR3 nucleotide sequence: TGCGCCAGCAGCCAACCACGGACCGAGAGCAATCAGCCCCAGCATTTT. It codes for CASSQPRTESNQPQHF.

This clone showed up just a few times. The chain has TRBV19 and TRBJ2-7, with 8 bases lining up with TRBD2. CDR3 length: 15 residues. CDR1 and CDR2 from the germline V gene are LNHDA and SQIVND (reference sequence). V trimming: 3 bases; J trimming: 9 bases; junction bases outside the gene matches: 13. The CDR3 DNA follows: TGTGCCAGTAGTATCGGTGCGGGAGCGGGAGCGGCGCAGTACTTC. This codes for CASSIGAGAGAAQYF.

This chain links TRBV27 with TRBJ2-3; D is ambiguous. Germline CDR1 reads MNHEY; CDR2 reads SMNVEV (reference sequence). V was cut by 6 bases and J by 2 bases, with 3 bases left in between. The CDR3 is made up of 11 amino acids. The CDR3 protein is CASRTTDTQYF. The CDR3 nucleotides are TGTGCCAGCAGGACCACAGATACGCAGTATTTT.

The chain carries TRBV5-1 and TRBJ2-1, with D possibly matching TRBD1 (6 bases). Trimming removed 3 bases at V and 2 bases at J, with 9 bases between. The CDR3 extends over 14 amino acids. Germline assignment: CDR1 SGHRS and CDR2 YFSETQ. CDR3 residues: CASSSTGTYNEQFF. DNA for the CDR3: TGCGCCAGCAGCTCCACAGGGACCTACAATGAGCAGTTCTTC.

The rearrangement joins TRBV19 to TRBJ1-3; no definite D call. V lost 1 base and J 1 base, leaving 14 bases between the germline ends. The CDR3 loop spans 17 amino acids. Germline V gene lookup returns CDR1 LNHDA and CDR2 SQIVND (reference sequence). CDR3 loop: CASSIAGSYLSGNTIYF. Here the CDR3 DNA reads TGTGCCAGTAGTATAGCTGGAAGCTATTTGTCTGGAAACACCATATATTTT.

This clone was detected a few times. The rearrangement links TRBV7-8 to TRBJ1-5; weak D call: TRBD1 (5 bases). Germline loops: CDR1 SGHVS, CDR2 FQNEAQ. V was shortened by 4 bases and J by 3 bases, with 10 bases between the two germline ends. The CDR3 runs to 14 residues. As DNA, the CDR3 is TGTGCCAGCAGCTCGAGGGGTGTCAATCAGCCCCAGCATTTT. This encodes CASSSRGVNQPQHF.

The chain joins TRBV6-4 to TRBJ1-1; unclear D gene. V lost 5 bases and J 4 bases, leaving 11 bases between the germline ends. Germline loops: CDR1 MRHNA, CDR2 SNTAGT. This CDR3 comprises 13 residues. DNA for the CDR3: TGTGCCAGCAGTCCCTCAAGAGGCACTGAAGCTTTCTTT. Amino acids: CASSPSRGTEAFF.

The chain recombines TRBV4-3 with TRBJ1-4; D gene uncertain. V gave up 3 bases and J gave up 4 bases, with 18 bases separating them. CDR3 length: 17 amino acids. Germline lookup yields CDR1 LGHNA and CDR2 YSLEER. CDR3 nucleotide sequence: TGCGCCAGCAGCCATCAAATACGTCTCACTCTTAATGAAAAACTGTTTTTT. This encodes CASSHQIRLTLNEKLFF.